This is a list of T cell receptor beta chains from one sample in a study of blood T cell repertoires in COVID-19. TCRdb's table, derived via immunoSEQ multiplex PCR, lists solely in-frame clones and lacks some. In the table there are over 200,000 clones, around four fifths of which are singletons. Specimen: peripheral blood. The receptors derive from a woman between 65 and 79 years old with active or convalescent COVID-19. The CDR3 runs from the conserved cysteine through the conserved F or W. A D gene is named only where the DNA matches it firmly. The size field is filled for only some rows; it gives once, few, many or a size class.

clone_size	j_call	v_call	d_call	cdr3_aa	cdr3_nt
.	TRBJ1-6	TRBV29-1	.	CSAGGESSYNSPLHF	TGCAGCGCCGGGGGAGAGAGCTCCTATAATTCACCCCTCCACTTT
.	TRBJ2-7	TRBV5-1	.	CASSLGGTASYEQYF	TGCGCCAGCAGCTTGGGCGGGACAGCCTCCTACGAGCAGTACTTC
few	TRBJ1-2	TRBV9	.	CASSRGQTDYGYTF	TGTGCCAGCAGCCGAGGTCAAACCGACTATGGCTACACCTTC
.	TRBJ2-7	TRBV28	TRBD2	CASSTYSSGTYEQYF	TGTGCCAGCAGTACGTATTCTAGCGGAACCTACGAGCAGTACTTC
.	TRBJ2-2	TRBV3-1/TRBV3-2	.	CASSRGQPGELFF	TGTGCCAGCAGCCGCGGACAACCCGGGGAGCTGTTTTTT
.	TRBJ2-2	TRBV25-1	.	CASSETGTGELFF	TGTGCCAGCAGTGAAACAGGGACCGGGGAGCTGTTTTTT
.	TRBJ1-3	TRBV5-1	TRBD1	CASSKVGDRGGNTIYF	TGCGCCAGCAGCAAGGTGGGGGACAGGGGTGGAAACACCATATATTTT
.	TRBJ1-6	TRBV7-9	TRBD1	CASSPPDRGLSPLHF	TGTGCCAGCAGCCCCCCCGACAGGGGGCTTTCACCCCTCCACTTT
.	TRBJ1-2	TRBV6-6	.	CASSYSGQVYGYTF	TGTGCCAGCAGTTACTCGGGGCAGGTTTATGGCTACACCTTC
.	TRBJ2-3	TRBV18	.	CASSSGTGGDTQYF	TGTGCCAGCTCATCCGGGACCGGGGGAGATACGCAGTATTTT
.	TRBJ2-7	TRBV18	TRBD2	CASSRRSGAGIYEQYF	TGTGCCAGCTCACGCCGCAGCGGGGCAGGGATTTACGAGCAGTACTTC
.	TRBJ2-3	TRBV11-2	.	CASSSWVGTNTDTQYF	TGTGCCAGCAGCTCCTGGGTAGGAACTAACACAGATACGCAGTATTTT
.	TRBJ2-7	TRBV20-1	TRBD1	CSASTGGRYEQYF	TGCAGTGCTAGTACAGGGGGGAGATACGAGCAGTACTTC
.	TRBJ1-4	TRBV27	.	CASRLQGAANEKLFF	TGTGCCAGCAGACTGCAAGGGGCAGCTAATGAAAAACTGTTTTTT
.	TRBJ1-2	TRBV30	.	CAWSVSLYGYTF	TGTGCCTGGAGTGTTAGTCTCTATGGCTACACCTTC
.	TRBJ2-3	TRBV19	.	CASSIGQATDTQYF	TGTGCCAGTAGTATAGGACAGGCCACAGATACGCAGTATTTT
.	TRBJ2-3	TRBV6-1	TRBD2	CASSDPPSGGYTDTQYF	TGTGCCAGCAGTGACCCTCCTAGCGGGGGGTACACAGATACGCAGTATTTT
.	TRBJ1-5	TRBV6-2/TRBV6-3	TRBD1	CASSPTGGGNQPQHF	TGTGCCAGCAGCCCCACAGGGGGAGGCAATCAGCCCCAGCATTTT
.	TRBJ2-5	TRBV9	.	CASSPLGGARGETQYF	TGTGCCAGCAGCCCGCTAGGTGGGGCCCGGGGGGAGACCCAGTACTTC
.	TRBJ2-7	TRBV4-2	.	CASSQGGRAGGAAYEQYF	TGTGCCAGCAGCCAAGGGGGACGGGCTGGGGGGGCTGCCTACGAGCAGTACTTC
.	TRBJ1-2	TRBV6-6	.	CASSYPHQNGYTF	TGTGCCAGCAGTTACCCCCATCAAAATGGCTACACCTTC
once	TRBJ2-1	TRBV4-2	TRBD2	CASSQDWASGSTTEQFF	TGTGCCAGCAGCCAAGATTGGGCTAGCGGGAGTACCACTGAGCAGTTCTTC
.	TRBJ1-1	TRBV10-3	.	CAISEGRGTEAFF	TGTGCCATCAGTGAAGGCAGGGGAACTGAAGCTTTCTTT